One sample yielded the 15 T cell receptor beta chains listed below, sequenced in a study of blood T cell repertoires in COVID-19. Method: immunoSEQ multiplex PCR; TCRdb's copy keeps in-frame clones and lacks some. This sample has roughly 200,000 clones; around nine tenths occur once, and the top ten carry roughly 12%. The sample comprised peripheral blood. The receptors were sampled from a woman aged 18-29 years who had recovered from COVID-19.

The chain carries TRBV5-4 and TRBJ2-7; weak D call: TRBD1 (6 bases). This CDR3 has 15 amino acids. Trimming stripped 0 bases from V and 5 bases from J, with 15 bases between. CDR1 is SGHNT, CDR2 YYREEE, per germline (reference sequence). DNA of the CDR3: TGTGCCAGCAGCTTGGCCATAGGACAGCTCGACGAGCAGTACTTC. Protein: CASSLAIGQLDEQYF.

The genes are TRBV7-9 and TRBJ2-7; 7 nucleotides match TRBD1. The CDR3 totals 15 residues. With V trimmed by 5 bases and J by 0 bases, 7 bases remained unmatched. The germline CDR1 and CDR2 sequences are SEHNR and FQNEAQ (reference sequence). CDR3 DNA: TGTGCCAGCAGCCCGGGACAGTTCCTCTCCTACGAGCAGTACTTC. Translated: CASSPGQFLSYEQYF.

The chain is built from TRBV3-1 (or the pseudogene TRBV3-2) and TRBJ1-2, with 11 bases identical to TRBD1. Germline V gene sequence: CDR1 LGHDT, CDR2 YNNKEL (reference sequence). The length of the CDR3 is 19 residues. After removal of 4 bases from V and 4 bases from J, the junction contained 17 bases not matched to a gene. The CDR3 loop is CASSPEGTGGFGWGYGYTF. DNA for the CDR3: TGTGCCAGCAGCCCCGAAGGGACAGGGGGATTCGGATGGGGCTATGGCTACACCTTC.

The rearrangement links TRBV9 to TRBJ2-1; D ambiguous. The CDR3 is 13 amino acids. V dropped 3 bases and J dropped 7 bases, with 11 bases sitting between them. Germline CDR1 reads SGDLS; CDR2 reads YYNGEE. The CDR3 spells CASSAGRGNEQFF. As DNA, the CDR3 is TGTGCCAGCAGCGCCGGCCGAGGAAATGAGCAGTTCTTC.

This clone was seen a single time. The V gene is TRBV9, the J gene TRBJ2-2, with a possible D match to TRBD2 (5 bases). Germline loops: CDR1 SGDLS, CDR2 YYNGEE. Trimming removed 3 bases at V and 0 bases at J, with 15 bases between. CDR3 size: 17 residues. The CDR3 region has the DNA TGTGCCAGCAGCGGCCCCGGGTTAGCGCCGAACACCGGGGAGCTGTTTTTT. It yields the protein CASSGPGLAPNTGELFF.

This chain connects TRBV29-1 to TRBJ2-2, with D tentatively TRBD2 (6 bases). The CDR3 has 14 amino acids. Germline V gene sequence: CDR1 SQVTM, CDR2 ANQGSEA. V was pared by 4 bases and J by 1 base, with 10 bases between. The CDR3 region has the DNA TGCAGCGTTGGTTGGGGGGAGAACACCGGGGAGCTGTTTTTT. Translating it yields CSVGWGENTGELFF.

This clone appeared a single time. The chain carries TRBV5-4 and TRBJ1-1; TRBD1 is a possible D gene (6 bases). Germline V gene data show CDR1 as SGHNT and CDR2 as YYREEE (reference sequence). This CDR3 contains 11 residues. V dropped 10 bases and J dropped 6 bases, with 13 bases sitting between them. CDR3 sequence: CAGGAGAEAFF. In nucleotides, the CDR3 is TGTGCCGGGGGGGCCGGGGCTGAAGCTTTCTTT.

This clone was detected once. V is TRBV11-2 and J is TRBJ2-1; the D gene is possibly TRBD2 (5 bases). V shed 3 bases and J shed 4 bases, with 19 bases lying between them. Germline CDR1 is SGHAT and CDR2 is FQNNGV. CDR3 length: 17 residues. The CDR3 nucleotides are TGTGCCAGCAGCTTCCTGGACTCCGGCACCCATTACAATGAGCAGTTCTTC. Amino acids: CASSFLDSGTHYNEQFF.

This chain joins TRBV5-4 and TRBJ2-3; no clear D. Germline CDR1 reads SGHNT; CDR2 reads YYREEE (reference sequence). The CDR3 is 17 residues long. The V end lost 3 bases, the J end lost 0 bases, and 17 bases lay between the germline ends. CDR3 region: CASSSRATRISTDTQYF. The CDR3 region has the DNA TGTGCCAGCAGCTCGCGAGCGACCCGGATAAGCACAGATACGCAGTATTTT.

The chain joins TRBV18 to TRBJ2-5, with TRBD2 as a possible D gene (6 bases). CDR3 size: 14 residues. The V end was cut by 2 bases, the J end by 0 bases, with 7 bases between. Germline CDR1 and CDR2: KGHSH and LQKENI. CDR3 sequence (DNA): TGTGCCAGCTCACCAGCGGGGAACCAAGAGACCCAGTACTTC. Translation gives CASSPAGNQETQYF. Full variable domain (missing parts from reference TRBV18 and TRBJ2-5): NAGVMQNPRHLVRRRGQEARLRCSPMKGHSHVYWYRQLPEEGLKFMVYLQKENIIDESGMPKERFSAEFPKEGPSILRIQQVVRGDSAAYFCASSPAGNQETQYFGPGTRLLVL.

The chain recombines TRBV7-7 with TRBJ2-7; TRBD1 aligns across 8 bases. The V gene's germline CDR1 is SSHAT and CDR2 FNYEAQ (reference sequence). The CDR3 is 13 residues long. The V and J ends lost 5 bases and 5 bases, in that order; junction bases with no gene match: 5. In nucleotides, the CDR3 is TGTGCCAGCAGCCTGACAGGGGTCAACGAGCAGTACTTC. This gives the protein CASSLTGVNEQYF.

The gene calls are TRBV12-5 and TRBJ2-3; 8 bases align to TRBD1. The germline CDR1 and CDR2 sequences are LGHNT and FRNRAP. The CDR3 is 15 residues long. J was trimmed by 8 bases and V by 5 bases; bases with no gene match: 12. The CDR3 DNA reads TGTGCTAGTGGTCCGGTGGACAGGGAATCTCGTACGCAGTATTTT. Encoded protein: CASGPVDRESRTQYF.

The chain has TRBV6-5 and TRBJ2-7; D might be TRBD1 (5 bases). Per germline, CDR1 MNHEY and CDR2 SVGAGI. V gave up 8 bases and J gave up 0 bases, with 14 bases separating them. CDR3 length: 14 residues. The CDR3 bases are TGTGCCAGCCTCGACAGTGGGCGCTCCTACGAGCAGTACTTC. This sequence encodes CASLDSGRSYEQYF.

The chain couples TRBV6-2 or TRBV6-3 to TRBJ1-2; D gene ambiguous. The germline V gene has CDR1 MNHEY and CDR2 SVGEGT. This CDR3 comprises 13 residues. Deletions cut 5 bases from V and 2 bases from J, with 9 bases between. CDR3 residues: CASSPTRNYGYTF. The CDR3 nucleotides are TGTGCCAGCAGTCCGACTAGAAACTATGGCTACACCTTC.

The V call is TRBV28, the J call TRBJ1-1, with a weak D call TRBD1 (6 bases). The CDR3 is 14 residues long. Per germline, CDR1 MDHEN and CDR2 SYDVKM. The V end lost 6 bases, the J end lost 2 bases, and 13 bases lay between the germline ends. The CDR3 loop is CASRQDRTNTEAFF. CDR3 sequence (DNA): TGTGCCAGCAGGCAAGACAGGACCAACACTGAAGCTTTCTTT.